Presented here are 4 T cell receptor beta chains from one specimen sequenced in a study of beta chain features in type 1 diabetes. Reverse transcription of all isolated RNA meant that expressed TCRB transcripts were sequenced. TCRdb's copy holds only in-frame clones and misses some; the assay was immunoSEQ multiplex PCR. The sample has around 280,000 clones, under 8.5% seen once. Sequences were obtained from central memory CD4+ T cells from blood. These receptors came from a woman between 18 and 30 years old in good health.

This clone appeared a few times. The rearrangement links TRBV7-2 to TRBJ1-2; TRBD1 might be the D (5 bases). This CDR3 region has 12 residues. CDR1 SGHTA and CDR2 FQGNSA come from the germline V gene. The V and J ends lost 3 bases and 7 bases respectively, with 9 bases between them. CDR3 residues: CASSFSQAGYTF. In nucleotides, the CDR3 is TGTGCCAGCAGCTTTTCACAGGCTGGCTACACCTTC.

The chain employs TRBV7-9 and TRBJ1-4, with D possibly TRBD1 on 5 matching bases. The V and J ends lost 7 bases and 7 bases respectively, with 19 bases between them. CDR1 SEHNR and CDR2 FQNEAQ come from the germline V gene (reference sequence). This CDR3 is built from 15 residues. CDR3 amino acids: CASTAVDRGGEKLFF. The CDR3 bases are TGTGCCAGCACCGCGGTGGATCGCGGGGGTGAAAAACTGTTTTTT.

This clone was detected only a few times. The gene calls are TRBV4-1 and TRBJ2-5; 9 bases fit TRBD1. Per the germline V gene, CDR1 is MGHRA and CDR2 is YSYEKL. V was pared by 0 bases and J by 0 bases, with 5 bases of the junction left unmatched. The CDR3 is 17 amino acids. CDR3 DNA: TGCGCCAGCAGCCAAGAAGGAGGGACAGGGTACCAAGAGACCCAGTACTTC. It encodes CASSQEGGTGYQETQYF.

The chain joins TRBV11-3 to TRBJ1-1; D gene ambiguous. This CDR3 region has 14 residues. The germline V gene has CDR1 SGHNT and CDR2 YENEEA. The germline V and J ends were trimmed by 6 bases and 11 bases, with 22 bases remaining between them. CDR3 in DNA: TGTGCCAGCAGACCAAACCCTTCCATGGTCGACGCTTTCTTT. It translates to CASRPNPSMVDAFF.